This TCR beta chain was identified during a study of blood T cell repertoires in COVID-19. Study-level background: Nucleic acid was either cDNA or gDNA, and it came from T cells, B-cell-depleted T cells, or PBMCs.

The table came from immunoSEQ multiplex PCR; TCRdb's copy has only in-frame clones and leaves some out. The data hold about 30,000 clones, with 80% to 90% observed a single time. The TCR originated in a human donor in a cohort sampled during active COVID-19. Sequencing used peripheral blood.

The CDR3 coding sequence is TGCGCCCGCTCGCGTTGGATTGGAACATTCGAGGGTAAGAACACCATATATTTT. Its translation is CARSRWIGTFEGKNTIYF. V is TRBV23-1 and J is TRBJ1-3, with no clear D. TRBV23-1 has ORF status, its function being uncertain. Trimming cost V 11 bases and J 7 bases, with 33 bases left between them. The CDR3 runs 18 residues.